The entry that follows covers one T cell receptor (beta chain) sequence. These data come from a study of blood T cell repertoires in COVID-19. As for the study in general: Sites in the United States, Italy and Spain provided acute and convalescent COVID-19 samples. PBMCs, B-cell-depleted T cells, or T cells were the source of the cDNA or gDNA that made up the material.

Authors' analysis steps: Researchers report that nucleated cell counts were estimated from reference gene primer amplification. Assay used: immunoSEQ multiplex PCR; TCRdb lists only in-frame clones, some missing. V and J calls and clone size come straight from that table; D and trimming were deduced from the DNA. The repertoire has 100,000 to 150,000 clones, approximately 80% of them found once; the top ten carry more than 3%. V was shortened by 1 base and J by 4 bases, with 9 bases between the two germline ends. This CDR3 has 14 residues. Germline V gene data show CDR1 as SGHKS and CDR2 as YYEKEE (reference sequence).

V usage is TRBV5-5 and J usage is TRBJ2-1; D call uncertain. Sequenced input: peripheral blood. The sequence was collected from a woman between 50 and 59 years old with acute or convalescent COVID-19. The CDR3 DNA reads TGTGCCAGCAGCTTGAGCGCTATATACAATGAGCAGTTCTTC. Translating gives CASSLSAIYNEQFF.